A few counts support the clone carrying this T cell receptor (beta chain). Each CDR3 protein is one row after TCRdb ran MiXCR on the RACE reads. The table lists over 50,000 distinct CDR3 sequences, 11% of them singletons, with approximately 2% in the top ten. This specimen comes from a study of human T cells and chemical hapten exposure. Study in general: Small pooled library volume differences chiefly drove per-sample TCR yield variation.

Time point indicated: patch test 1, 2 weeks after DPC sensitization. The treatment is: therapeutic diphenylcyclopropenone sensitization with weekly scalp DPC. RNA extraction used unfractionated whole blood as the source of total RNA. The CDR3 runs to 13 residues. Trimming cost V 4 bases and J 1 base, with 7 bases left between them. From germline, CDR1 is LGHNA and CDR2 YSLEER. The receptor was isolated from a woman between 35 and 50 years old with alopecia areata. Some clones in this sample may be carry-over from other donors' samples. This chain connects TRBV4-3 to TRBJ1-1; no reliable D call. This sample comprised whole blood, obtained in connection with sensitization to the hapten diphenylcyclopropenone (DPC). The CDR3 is CASSPQPNTEAFF. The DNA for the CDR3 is TGCGCCAGCAGCCCGCAGCCGAACACTGAAGCTTTCTTT.